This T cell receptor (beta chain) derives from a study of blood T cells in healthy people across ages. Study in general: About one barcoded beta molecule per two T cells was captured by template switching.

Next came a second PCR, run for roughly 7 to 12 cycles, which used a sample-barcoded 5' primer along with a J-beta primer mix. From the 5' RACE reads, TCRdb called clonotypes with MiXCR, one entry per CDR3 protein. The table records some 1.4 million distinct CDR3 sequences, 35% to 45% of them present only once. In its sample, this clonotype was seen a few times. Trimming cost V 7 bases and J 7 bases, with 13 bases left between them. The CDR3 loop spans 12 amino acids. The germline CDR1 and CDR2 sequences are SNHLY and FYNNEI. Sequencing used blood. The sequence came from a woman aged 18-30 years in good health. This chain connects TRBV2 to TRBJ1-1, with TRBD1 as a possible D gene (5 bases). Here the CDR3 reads CASISRGGEAFF. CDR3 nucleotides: TGTGCCAGCATATCCCGTGGGGGTGAAGCTTTCTTT.